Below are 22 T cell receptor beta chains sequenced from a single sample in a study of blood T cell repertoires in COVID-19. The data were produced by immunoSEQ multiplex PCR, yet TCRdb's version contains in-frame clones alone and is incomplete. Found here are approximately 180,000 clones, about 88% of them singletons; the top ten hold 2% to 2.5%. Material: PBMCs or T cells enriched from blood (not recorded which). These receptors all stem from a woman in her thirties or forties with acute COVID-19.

The CDR3 sequence is CASSGGGGGINEKLFF. As DNA, the CDR3 is TGTGCCAGCAGCGGGGGCGGGGGAGGAATCAATGAAAAACTGTTTTTT. The chain links TRBV7-9 to TRBJ1-4, with D possibly matching TRBD1 (6 bases). Deletions cut 5 bases from V and 5 bases from J, with 18 bases between. The CDR3 extends over 16 amino acids. Germline values: CDR1 SEHNR, CDR2 FQNEAQ (reference sequence).

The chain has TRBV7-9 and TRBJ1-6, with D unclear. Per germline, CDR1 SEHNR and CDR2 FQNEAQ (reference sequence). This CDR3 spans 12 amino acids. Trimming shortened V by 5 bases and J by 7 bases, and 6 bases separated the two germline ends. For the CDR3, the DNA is TGTGCCAGCAGCCACAACAATTCACCCCTCCACTTT. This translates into CASSHNNSPLHF.

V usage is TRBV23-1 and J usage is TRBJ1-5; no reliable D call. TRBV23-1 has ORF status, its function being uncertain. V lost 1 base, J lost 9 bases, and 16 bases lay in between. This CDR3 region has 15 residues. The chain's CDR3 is CASSQLGPGNGPQHF. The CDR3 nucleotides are TGCGCCAGCAGTCAATTGGGTCCGGGGAACGGGCCCCAGCATTTT.

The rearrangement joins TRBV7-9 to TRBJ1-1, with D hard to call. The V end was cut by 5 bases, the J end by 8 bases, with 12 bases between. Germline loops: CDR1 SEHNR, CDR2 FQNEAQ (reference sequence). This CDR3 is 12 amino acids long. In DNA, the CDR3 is TGTGCCAGCAGCCCAGGAGGGATCGAAGCTTTCTTT. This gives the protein CASSPGGIEAFF. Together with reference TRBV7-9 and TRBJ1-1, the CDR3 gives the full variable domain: DTGVSQNPRHKITKRGQNVTFRCDPISEHNRLYWYRQTLGQGPEFLTYFQNEAQLEKSRLLSDRFSAERPKGSFSTLEIQRTEQGDSAMYLCASSPGGIEAFFGQGTRLTVV.

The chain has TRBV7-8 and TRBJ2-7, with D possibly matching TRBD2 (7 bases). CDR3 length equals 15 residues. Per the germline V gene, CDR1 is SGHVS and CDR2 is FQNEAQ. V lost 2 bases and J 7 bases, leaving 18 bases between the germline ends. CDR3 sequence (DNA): TGTGCCAGCAGCTTATCTAGCGGCCAAGGGGGAGAGCAGTACTTC. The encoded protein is CASSLSSGQGGEQYF.

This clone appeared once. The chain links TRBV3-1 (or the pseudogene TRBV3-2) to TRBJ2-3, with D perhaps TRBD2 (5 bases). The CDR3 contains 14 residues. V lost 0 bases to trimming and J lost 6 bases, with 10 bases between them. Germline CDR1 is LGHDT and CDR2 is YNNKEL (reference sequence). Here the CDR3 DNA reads TGTGCCAGCAGCCAAGATGAGGGTCCGGATACGCAGTATTTT. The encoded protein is CASSQDEGPDTQYF.

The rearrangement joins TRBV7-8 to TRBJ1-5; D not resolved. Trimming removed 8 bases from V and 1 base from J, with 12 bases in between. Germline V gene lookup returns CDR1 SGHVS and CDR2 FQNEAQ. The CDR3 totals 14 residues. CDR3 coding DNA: TGTGCCAGCCGGGAGGTCGGGAGCAATCAGCCCCAGCATTTT. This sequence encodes CASREVGSNQPQHF.

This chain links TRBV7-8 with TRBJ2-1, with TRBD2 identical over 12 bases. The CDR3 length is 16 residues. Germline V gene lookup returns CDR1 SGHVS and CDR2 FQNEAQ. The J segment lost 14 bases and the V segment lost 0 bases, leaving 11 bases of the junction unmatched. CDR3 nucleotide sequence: TGTGCCAGCAGCTTAGCGATGTCTAGCGGGGGGGTAACGAAGTTCTTC. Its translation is CASSLAMSSGGVTKFF.

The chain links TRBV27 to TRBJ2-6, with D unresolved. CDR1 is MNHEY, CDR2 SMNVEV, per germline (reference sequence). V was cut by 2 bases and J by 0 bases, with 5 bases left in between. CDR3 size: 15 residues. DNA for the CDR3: TGTGCCAGCAGTTTACTCTTCTCTGGGGCCAACGTCCTGACTTTC. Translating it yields CASSLLFSGANVLTF.

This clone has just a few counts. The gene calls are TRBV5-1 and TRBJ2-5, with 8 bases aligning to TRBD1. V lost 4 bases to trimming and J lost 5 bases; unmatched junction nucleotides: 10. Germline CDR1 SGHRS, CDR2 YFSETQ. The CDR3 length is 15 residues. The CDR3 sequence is CASSMSTGDLETQYF. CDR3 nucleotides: TGCGCCAGCAGCATGTCGACAGGGGATTTGGAGACCCAGTACTTC.

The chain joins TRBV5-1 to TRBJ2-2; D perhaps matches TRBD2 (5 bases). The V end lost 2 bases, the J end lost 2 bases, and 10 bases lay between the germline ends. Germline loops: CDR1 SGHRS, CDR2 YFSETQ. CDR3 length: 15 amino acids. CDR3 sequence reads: CASSLPAVNTGELFF. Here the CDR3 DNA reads TGCGCCAGCAGCTTACCAGCGGTCAACACCGGGGAGCTGTTTTTT.

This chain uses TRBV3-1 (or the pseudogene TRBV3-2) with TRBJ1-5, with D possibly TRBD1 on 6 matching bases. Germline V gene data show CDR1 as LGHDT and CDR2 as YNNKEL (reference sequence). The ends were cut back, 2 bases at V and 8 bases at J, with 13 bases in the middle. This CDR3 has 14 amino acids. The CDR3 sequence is CASSQTGTIEPQHF. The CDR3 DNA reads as TGTGCCAGCAGCCAAACCGGGACAATAGAGCCCCAGCATTTT.

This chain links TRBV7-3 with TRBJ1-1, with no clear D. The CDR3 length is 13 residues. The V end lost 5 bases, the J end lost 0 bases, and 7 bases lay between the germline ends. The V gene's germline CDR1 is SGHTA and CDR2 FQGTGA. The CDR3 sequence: CASSIELNTEAFF. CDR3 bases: TGTGCCAGCAGCATAGAGCTGAACACTGAAGCTTTCTTT.

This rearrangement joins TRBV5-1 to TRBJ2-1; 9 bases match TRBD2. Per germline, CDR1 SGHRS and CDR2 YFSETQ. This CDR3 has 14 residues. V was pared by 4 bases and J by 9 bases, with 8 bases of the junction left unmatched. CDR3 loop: CASSHRGTSREQFF. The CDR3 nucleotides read TGCGCCAGCAGCCATAGAGGGACTAGCCGTGAGCAGTTCTTC.

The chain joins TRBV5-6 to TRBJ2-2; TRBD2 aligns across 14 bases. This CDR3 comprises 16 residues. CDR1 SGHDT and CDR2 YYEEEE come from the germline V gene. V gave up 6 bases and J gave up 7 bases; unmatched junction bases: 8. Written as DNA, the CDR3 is TGTGCCAGCACCGAGGGACTAGCGGGAGCCTTCGGGGAGCTGTTTTTT. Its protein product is CASTEGLAGAFGELFF.

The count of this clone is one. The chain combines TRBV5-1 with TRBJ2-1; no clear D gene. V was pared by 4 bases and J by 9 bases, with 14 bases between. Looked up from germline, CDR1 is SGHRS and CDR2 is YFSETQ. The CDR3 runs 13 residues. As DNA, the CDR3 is TGCGCCAGCAGCCTTTCTCCTAGAACTGAGCAGTTCTTC. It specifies CASSLSPRTEQFF.

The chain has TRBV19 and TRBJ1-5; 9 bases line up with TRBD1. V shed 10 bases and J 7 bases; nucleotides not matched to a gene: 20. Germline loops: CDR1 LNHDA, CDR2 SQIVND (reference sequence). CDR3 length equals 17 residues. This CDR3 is CATQPGQGALYDQPQHF. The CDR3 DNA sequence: TGTGCCACACAGCCGGGACAGGGTGCCTTGTACGACCAGCCCCAGCATTTT.

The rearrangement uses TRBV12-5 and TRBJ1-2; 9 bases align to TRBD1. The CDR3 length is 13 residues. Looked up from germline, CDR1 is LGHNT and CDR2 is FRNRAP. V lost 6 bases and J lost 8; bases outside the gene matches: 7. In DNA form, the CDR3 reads TGTGCTAGTGGCCCGGGACAGGGATGGGGCTACACCTTC. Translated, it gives CASGPGQGWGYTF.

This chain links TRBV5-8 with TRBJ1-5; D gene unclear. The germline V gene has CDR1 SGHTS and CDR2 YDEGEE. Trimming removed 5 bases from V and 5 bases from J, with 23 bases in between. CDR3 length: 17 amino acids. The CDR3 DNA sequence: TGTGCCAGCAGGGACGGAGCTTGGGAAGCGGGGTATCAGCCCCAGCATTTT. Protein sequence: CASRDGAWEAGYQPQHF. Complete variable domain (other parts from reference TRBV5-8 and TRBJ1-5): EAGVTQSPTHLIKTRGQQATLRCSPISGHTSVYWYQQALGLGLQFLLWYDEGEERNRGNFPPRFSGRQFPNYSSELNVNALELEDSALYLCASRDGAWEAGYQPQHFGDGTRLSIL.

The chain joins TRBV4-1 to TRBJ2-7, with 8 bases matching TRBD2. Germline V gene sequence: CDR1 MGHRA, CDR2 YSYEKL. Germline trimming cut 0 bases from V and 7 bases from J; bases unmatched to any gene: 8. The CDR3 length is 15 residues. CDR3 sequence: CASSQDSGIVREQYF. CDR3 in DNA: TGCGCCAGCAGCCAAGATAGCGGGATAGTGCGAGAGCAGTACTTC.

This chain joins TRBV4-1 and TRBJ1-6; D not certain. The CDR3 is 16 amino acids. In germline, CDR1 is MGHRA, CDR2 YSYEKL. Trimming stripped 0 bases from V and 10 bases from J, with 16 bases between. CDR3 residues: CASSQDPDGGWSPLHF. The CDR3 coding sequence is TGCGCCAGCAGCCAAGATCCCGACGGAGGATGGTCACCCCTCCACTTT.

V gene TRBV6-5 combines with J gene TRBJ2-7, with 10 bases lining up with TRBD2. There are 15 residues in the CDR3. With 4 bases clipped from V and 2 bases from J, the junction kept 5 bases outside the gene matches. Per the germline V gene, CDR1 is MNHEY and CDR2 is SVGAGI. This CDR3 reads CASSSSSGGAYEQYF. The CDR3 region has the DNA TGTGCCAGCAGTTCCTCTAGCGGGGGTGCCTACGAGCAGTACTTC.